A single sample is the source of the 22 T cell receptor beta chains below, sequenced in a study of control samples from healthy donors and cancer patients. Assay used: immunoSEQ multiplex PCR; TCRdb lists only in-frame clones, some missing. This sample has around 94,000 clones, with approximately 86% found just once. The sample consisted of blood. These TCRs come from a woman in her forties or fifties in good health.

CDR3 protein: CASSELAEYGYTF. The CDR3 bases are TGTGCCAGCAGTGAATTGGCCGAATATGGCTACACCTTC. This chain uses TRBV2 with TRBJ1-2; no reliable D call. CDR1 is SNHLY, CDR2 FYNNEI, per germline. V lost 2 bases and J lost 5, with 9 bases in between. The CDR3 contains 13 residues.

The chain uses TRBV6-5 and TRBJ2-4; a possible D gene is TRBD1 (5 bases). V shed 6 bases and J shed 1 base, with 10 bases lying between them. The CDR3 sequence is 14 residues long. Germline CDR1 MNHEY, CDR2 SVGAGI. In DNA, the CDR3 is TGTGCCAGCAGGGGGCCTGGGGCCAAAAACATTCAGTACTTC. Translating it yields CASRGPGAKNIQYF.

V gene TRBV12-5 combines with J gene TRBJ2-1; 8 nucleotides match TRBD1. The CDR3 runs 15 residues. After removal of 3 bases from V and 5 bases from J, the junction contained 6 bases not matched to a gene. Per the germline V gene, CDR1 is LGHNT and CDR2 is FRNRAP. The DNA for the CDR3 is TGTGCTAGTGGTTTCGACAGGGGAATAGACAATGAGCAGTTCTTC. Translated, it gives CASGFDRGIDNEQFF.

The chain has TRBV20-1 and TRBJ1-2; D uncertain. The CDR3 is made up of 11 amino acids. Germline-derived CDR1 and CDR2 are DFQATT and SNEGSKA (reference sequence). V was shortened by 2 bases and J by 0 bases, with 1 base between the two germline ends. CDR3 coding DNA: TGCAGTGCTAGATCTAACTATGGCTACACCTTC. Translation: CSARSNYGYTF.

The V and J genes are TRBV9 and TRBJ2-7, with D perhaps TRBD1 or TRBD2 (5 bases each). CDR1 SGDLS and CDR2 YYNGEE come from the germline V gene. The CDR3 consists of 14 residues. V dropped 4 bases and J dropped 5 bases, with 16 bases sitting between them. The chain's CDR3 is CASSPAGTGNEQYF. CDR3 nucleotide sequence: TGTGCCAGCAGCCCCGCAGGGACGGGAAACGAGCAGTACTTC.

The chain recombines TRBV18 with TRBJ2-5, with D possibly being TRBD1 (6 bases). Germline lookup yields CDR1 KGHSH and CDR2 LQKENI. This CDR3 is built from 14 residues. Trimming left V 8 bases short and J 2 bases short, with 15 bases between. The CDR3 region is CASTRQAQQETQYF. As DNA, the CDR3 is TGTGCCAGCACGAGACAGGCCCAACAAGAGACCCAGTACTTC. The whole variable domain, filled in from reference TRBV18 and TRBJ2-5, reads NAGVMQNPRHLVRRRGQEARLRCSPMKGHSHVYWYRQLPEEGLKFMVYLQKENIIDESGMPKERFSAEFPKEGPSILRIQQVVRGDSAAYFCASTRQAQQETQYFGPGTRLLVL.

The chain couples TRBV5-5 to TRBJ2-3; 7 positions agree with TRBD2. The germline CDR1 and CDR2 sequences are SGHKS and YYEKEE (reference sequence). CDR3 size: 15 residues. V lost 5 bases, J lost 2 bases, and 8 bases stayed unmatched. In nucleotides, the CDR3 is TGTGCCAGCAGTTCAGGACTAGGTTTCACAGATACGCAGTATTTT. It specifies CASSSGLGFTDTQYF.

The rearrangement links TRBV7-3 to TRBJ1-2; maybe TRBD1 (6 bases). V shed 6 bases and J shed 2 bases, with 13 bases lying between them. Germline V CDR1 and CDR2: SGHTA, FQGTGA. This CDR3 spans 14 amino acids. The CDR3 coding sequence is TGTGCCAGCAGATTAGGAACAGGGAACTATGGCTACACCTTC. It encodes CASRLGTGNYGYTF.

This chain connects TRBV7-9 to TRBJ1-3; maybe TRBD1 (5 bases). The germline V and J ends were trimmed by 3 bases and 1 base, with 7 bases remaining between them. Germline V CDR1 and CDR2: SEHNR, FQNEAQ (reference sequence). This CDR3 is built from 14 residues. CDR3 sequence reads: CASSFGGSGNTIYF. DNA for the CDR3: TGTGCCAGCAGCTTCGGGGGATCTGGAAACACCATATATTTT.

Details on this clone: At one boundary the junction diverges from the germline segment, which might be a read error. J is TRBJ1-3 and V is TRBV7-7; maybe TRBD1 (5 bases). The CDR3 spans 17 residues. Germline CDR1 and CDR2: SSHAT and FNYEAQ (reference sequence). CDR3 bases: TGTGCTAGCAGCTGGGGCAGGTACGCAAGCTCTGGAAACACCATATATTTT. Amino acids: CASSWGRYASSGNTIYF.

This clone was recorded only once. This chain joins TRBV7-2 and TRBJ2-1; perhaps TRBD2 as D (6 bases). The CDR3 has 15 amino acids. Trimming pared 3 bases from V and 0 bases from J, leaving 9 bases between. Germline CDR1 reads SGHTA; CDR2 reads FQGNSA. The CDR3 is CASSFGGVSYNEQFF. CDR3 DNA: TGTGCCAGCAGCTTCGGCGGGGTCTCCTACAATGAGCAGTTCTTC. Together with reference TRBV7-2 and TRBJ2-1, the CDR3 gives the full variable domain: GAGVSQSPSNKVTEKGKDVELRCDPISGHTALYWYRQSLGQGLEFLIYFQGNSAPDKSGLPSDRFSAERTGGSVSTLTIQRTQQEDSAVYLCASSFGGVSYNEQFFGPGTRLTVL.

The chain couples TRBV10-3 to TRBJ1-1, with 9 bases lining up with TRBD1. Trimming removed 3 bases from V and 1 base from J; junction bases left unmatched: 6. CDR3 length: 16 residues. Germline V gives CDR1 ENHRY, CDR2 SYGVKD. The DNA for the CDR3 is TGTGCCATCAGTGACCTGGGGGGACAGGGGAACACTGAAGCTTTCTTT. Its translation is CAISDLGGQGNTEAFF.

The chain links TRBV5-4 to TRBJ1-6; TRBD1 matches 9 bases. The junction had 8 bases not matched to a gene; V was cut back by 4 bases and J by 6 bases. CDR3 length equals 16 residues. The germline V gene has CDR1 SGHNT and CDR2 YYREEE (reference sequence). The CDR3 region has the DNA TGTGCCAGCAGCCGCCTCGACAGGGGGTCTAATTCACCCCTCCACTTT. Amino acids: CASSRLDRGSNSPLHF. Filled out from reference TRBV5-4 and TRBJ1-6, the complete variable domain reads ETGVTQSPTHLIKTRGQQVTLRCSSQSGHNTVSWYQQALGQGPQFIFQYYREEENGRGNFPPRFSGLQFPNYSSELNVNALELDDSALYLCASSRLDRGSNSPLHFGNGTRLTVT.

The rearrangement links TRBV4-1 to TRBJ1-3, with 11 bases aligning to TRBD1. The CDR3 consists of 16 residues. After removal of 4 bases from V and 4 bases from J, the junction contained 6 bases not matched to a gene. Germline V CDR1 and CDR2: MGHRA, YSYEKL. CDR3 sequence (DNA): TGCGCCAGCAGCCCCTTGGGACAGGGGGACGGAAACACCATATATTTT. It codes for CASSPLGQGDGNTIYF.

The chain joins TRBV5-1 to TRBJ2-5; no reliable D call. The germline V gene encodes CDR1 SGHRS and CDR2 YFSETQ. The V gene lost 4 bases and the J gene lost 0 bases, with 16 bases spanning the gap. The CDR3 loop spans 16 amino acids. This CDR3 is CASSPPVGLYQETQYF. In DNA, the CDR3 is TGCGCCAGCAGCCCCCCGGTCGGGTTGTACCAAGAGACCCAGTACTTC.

The chain has TRBV5-4 and TRBJ2-5; no firm D call. This CDR3 spans 13 amino acids. In germline, CDR1 is SGHNT, CDR2 YYREEE (reference sequence). Trimming pared 4 bases from V and 5 bases from J, leaving 12 bases between. Here the CDR3 DNA reads TGTGCCAGCAGCCGTGAGGTTTCGGAGACCCAGTACTTC. It specifies CASSREVSETQYF.

This chain joins TRBV19 and TRBJ1-2; TRBD1 aligns across 8 bases. The CDR3 is 13 amino acids. The germline CDR1 and CDR2 sequences are LNHDA and SQIVND (reference sequence). The J segment lost 5 bases and the V segment lost 7 bases, leaving 6 bases of the junction unmatched. CDR3 residues: CASTPTGEYGYTF. CDR3 nucleotide sequence: TGTGCCAGTACCCCGACAGGGGAATATGGCTACACCTTC.

The V and J genes are TRBV19 and TRBJ2-7, with 11 bases lining up with TRBD2. The V and J ends lost 6 bases and 3 bases, in that order; junction bases with no gene match: 7. Germline V gene sequence: CDR1 LNHDA, CDR2 SQIVND (reference sequence). The CDR3 is 15 residues long. The CDR3 sequence: CASRGTSGGNYEQYF. CDR3 bases: TGTGCCAGTAGGGGTACTAGCGGGGGAAACTACGAGCAGTACTTC. Using reference TRBV19 and TRBJ2-7 for the parts outside the CDR3, the full variable domain is DGGITQSPKYLFRKEGQNVTLSCEQNLNHDAMYWYRQDPGQGLRLIYYSQIVNDFQKGDIAEGYSVSREKKESFPLTVTSAQKNPTAFYLCASRGTSGGNYEQYFGPGTRLTVT.

The V call is TRBV5-1, the J call TRBJ2-7; D perhaps matches TRBD1 (6 bases). Germline V lookup: CDR1 SGHRS, CDR2 YFSETQ. V was cut by 1 base and J by 6 bases, with 14 bases left in between. The CDR3 length is 14 residues. CDR3 residues: CASSLQLQGSEQYF. CDR3 DNA: TGCGCCAGCAGCTTGCAACTCCAGGGGAGCGAGCAGTACTTC.

This chain uses TRBV12-5 with TRBJ2-1; D unresolved. This CDR3 has 16 residues. V was shortened by 3 bases and J by 3 bases, with 15 bases between the two germline ends. Per the germline V gene, CDR1 is LGHNT and CDR2 is FRNRAP. For the CDR3, the DNA is TGTGCTAGTGGTTTCCCCCTGGGGTTCGACTACAATGAGCAGTTCTTC. This translates into CASGFPLGFDYNEQFF.

The chain links TRBV4-3 to TRBJ2-3; D is undetermined. Per germline, CDR1 LGHNA and CDR2 YSLEER. V shed 4 bases and J shed 0 bases, with 8 bases lying between them. This CDR3 has 14 residues. In nucleotides, the CDR3 is TGCGCCAGCAGCCTGCAAACTAGCACAGATACGCAGTATTTT. Encoded protein: CASSLQTSTDTQYF.

The rearrangement links TRBV24-1 to TRBJ1-1; no clear D. The CDR3 consists of 13 residues. Trimming took off 3 bases at V and 1 base at J, with 5 bases between the two ends. From germline, CDR1 is KGHDR and CDR2 SFDVKD. CDR3 sequence (DNA): TGTGCCACCAGTGATGCAGCGAACACTGAAGCTTTCTTT. Residues: CATSDAANTEAFF.